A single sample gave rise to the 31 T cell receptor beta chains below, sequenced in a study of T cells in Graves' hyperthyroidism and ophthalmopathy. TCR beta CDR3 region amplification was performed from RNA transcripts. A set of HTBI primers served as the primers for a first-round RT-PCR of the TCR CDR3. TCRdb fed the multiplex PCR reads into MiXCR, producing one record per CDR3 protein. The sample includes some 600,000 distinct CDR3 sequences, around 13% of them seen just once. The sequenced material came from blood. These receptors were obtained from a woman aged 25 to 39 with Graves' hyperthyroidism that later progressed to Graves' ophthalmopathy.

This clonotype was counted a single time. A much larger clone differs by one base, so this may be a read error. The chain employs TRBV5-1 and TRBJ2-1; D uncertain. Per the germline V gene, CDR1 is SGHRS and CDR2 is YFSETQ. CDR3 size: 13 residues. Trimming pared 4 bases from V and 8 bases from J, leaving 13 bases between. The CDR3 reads CASSQAADDEQFF. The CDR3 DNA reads TGCGCCAGCAGCCAAGCCGCCGACGATGAGCAGTTCTTC.

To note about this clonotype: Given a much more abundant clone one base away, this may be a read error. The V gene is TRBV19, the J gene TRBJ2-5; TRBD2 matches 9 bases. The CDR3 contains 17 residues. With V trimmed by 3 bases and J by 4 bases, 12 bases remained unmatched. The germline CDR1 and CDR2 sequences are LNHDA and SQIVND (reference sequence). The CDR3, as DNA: TGTGCCAGTAGTATTCGGCCTGGCGGGAGGGGGGGAGAGACCCAGTACTTC. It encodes CASSIRPGGRGGETQYF.

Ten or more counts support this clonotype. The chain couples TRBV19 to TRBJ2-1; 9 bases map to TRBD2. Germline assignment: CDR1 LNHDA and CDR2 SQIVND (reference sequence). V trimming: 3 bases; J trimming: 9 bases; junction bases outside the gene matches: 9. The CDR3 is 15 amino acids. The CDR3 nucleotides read TGTGCCAGTAGTATTTTAGGCGGGAGGGGCGGTGAGCAGTTCTTC. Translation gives CASSILGGRGGEQFF.

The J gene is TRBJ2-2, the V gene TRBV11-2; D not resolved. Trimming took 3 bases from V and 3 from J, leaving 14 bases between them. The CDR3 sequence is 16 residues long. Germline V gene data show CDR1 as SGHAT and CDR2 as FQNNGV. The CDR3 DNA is TGTGCCAGCAGCTTCCCGACATACTACTACACCGGGGAGCTGTTTTTT. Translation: CASSFPTYYYTGELFF.

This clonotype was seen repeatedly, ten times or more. The CDR3 spells CAILPDVSREWSYGYTF. CDR3 DNA sequence: TGTGCCATCCTTCCAGACGTATCCAGGGAGTGGAGCTATGGCTACACCTTC. V is TRBV10-3 and J is TRBJ1-2, with a weak D call TRBD1 (5 bases). From germline, CDR1 is ENHRY and CDR2 SYGVKD. The CDR3 length is 17 residues. V lost 8 bases, J lost 4 bases, and 26 bases lay in between.

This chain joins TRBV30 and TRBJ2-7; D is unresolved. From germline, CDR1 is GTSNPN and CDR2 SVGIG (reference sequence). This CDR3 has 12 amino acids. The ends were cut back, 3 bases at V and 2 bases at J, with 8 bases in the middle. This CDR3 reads CAWRGFAYEQYF. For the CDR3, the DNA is TGTGCCTGGAGGGGGTTCGCCTACGAGCAGTACTTC.

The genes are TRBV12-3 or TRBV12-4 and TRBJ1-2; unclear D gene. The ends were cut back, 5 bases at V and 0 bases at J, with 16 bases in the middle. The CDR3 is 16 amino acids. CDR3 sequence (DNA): TGTGCCAGCAGTCTCCCGTTGACCGACACTAACTATGGCTACACCTTC. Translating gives CASSLPLTDTNYGYTF.

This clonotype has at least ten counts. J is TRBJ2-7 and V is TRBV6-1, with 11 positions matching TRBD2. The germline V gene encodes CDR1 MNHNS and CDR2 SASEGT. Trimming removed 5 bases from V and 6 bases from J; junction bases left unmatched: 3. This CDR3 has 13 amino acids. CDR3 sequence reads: CASSRTSGPEQYF. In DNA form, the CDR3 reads TGTGCCAGCAGTCGGACTAGCGGGCCCGAGCAGTACTTC.

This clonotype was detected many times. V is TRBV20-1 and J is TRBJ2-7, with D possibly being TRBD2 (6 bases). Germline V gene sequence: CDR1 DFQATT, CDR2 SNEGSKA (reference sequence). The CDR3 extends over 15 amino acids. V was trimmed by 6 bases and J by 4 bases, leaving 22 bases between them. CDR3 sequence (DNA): TGCAGTGCCATCCGGGGAGGCCCCACCTATTACGAGCAGTACTTC. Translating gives CSAIRGGPTYYEQYF.

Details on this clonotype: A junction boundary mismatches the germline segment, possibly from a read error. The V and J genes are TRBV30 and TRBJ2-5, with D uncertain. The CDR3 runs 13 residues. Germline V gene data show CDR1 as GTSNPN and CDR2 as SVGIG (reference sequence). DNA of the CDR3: TGTGCCTGGAGTGTACAGTCCCAAGTGACCCAGTACTTC. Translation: CAWSVQSQVTQYF. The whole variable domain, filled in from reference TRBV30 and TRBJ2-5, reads SQTIHQWPATLVQPVGSPLSLECTVEGTSNPNLYWYRQAAGRGLQLLFYSVGIGQISSEVPQNLSASRPQDRQFILSSKKLLLSDSGFYLCAWSVQSQVTQYFGPGTRLLVL.

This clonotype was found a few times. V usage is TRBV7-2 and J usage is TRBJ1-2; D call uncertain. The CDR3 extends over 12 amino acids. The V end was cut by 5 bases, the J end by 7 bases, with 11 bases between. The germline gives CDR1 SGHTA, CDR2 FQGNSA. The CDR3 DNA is TGTGCCAGCAGCCCCACAAGGAGTGGCTACACCTTC. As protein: CASSPTRSGYTF.

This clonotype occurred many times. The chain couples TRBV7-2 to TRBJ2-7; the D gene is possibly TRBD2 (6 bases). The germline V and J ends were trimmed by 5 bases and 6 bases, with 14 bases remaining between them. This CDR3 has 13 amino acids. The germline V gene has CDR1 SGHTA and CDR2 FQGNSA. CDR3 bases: TGTGCCAGCAGCATCAGCGGGTGGCTCGAGCAGTACTTC. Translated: CASSISGWLEQYF.

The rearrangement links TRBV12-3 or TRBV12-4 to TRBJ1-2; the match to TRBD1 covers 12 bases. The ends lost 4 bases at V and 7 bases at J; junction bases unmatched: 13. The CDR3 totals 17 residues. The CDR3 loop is CASSSGDSGQGASGYTF. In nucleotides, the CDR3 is TGTGCCAGCAGTTCCGGGGATTCGGGACAGGGGGCCTCTGGCTACACCTTC.

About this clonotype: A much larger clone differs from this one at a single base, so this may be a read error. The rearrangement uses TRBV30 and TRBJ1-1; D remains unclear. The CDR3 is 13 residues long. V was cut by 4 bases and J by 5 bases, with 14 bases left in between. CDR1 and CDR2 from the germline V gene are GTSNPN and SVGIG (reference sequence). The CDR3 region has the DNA TGTGCCTGGACCCTAGGACCGCCTACTGAAGCTTTCTTT. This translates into CAWTLGPPTEAFF. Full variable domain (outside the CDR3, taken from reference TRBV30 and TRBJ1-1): SQTIHQWPATLVQPVGSPLSLECTVEGTSNPNLYWYRQAAGRGLQLLFYSVGIGQISSEVPQNLSASRPQDRQFILSSKKLLLSDSGFYLCAWTLGPPTEAFFGQGTRLTVV.

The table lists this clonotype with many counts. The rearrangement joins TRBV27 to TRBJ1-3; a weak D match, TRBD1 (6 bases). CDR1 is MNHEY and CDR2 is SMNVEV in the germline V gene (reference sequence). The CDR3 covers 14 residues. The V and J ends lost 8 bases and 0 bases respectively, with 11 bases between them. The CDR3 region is CASRGTNSGNTIYF. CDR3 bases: TGTGCCAGCCGCGGGACAAACTCTGGAAACACCATATATTTT.

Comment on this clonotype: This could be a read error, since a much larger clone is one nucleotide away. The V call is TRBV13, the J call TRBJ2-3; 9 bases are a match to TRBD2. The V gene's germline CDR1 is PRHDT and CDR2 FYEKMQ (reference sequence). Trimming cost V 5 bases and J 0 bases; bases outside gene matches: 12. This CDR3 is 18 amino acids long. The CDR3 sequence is CASSGARTSATSTDTQYF. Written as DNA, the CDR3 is TGTGCCAGCAGCGGAGCCCGGACTAGCGCAACTAGCACAGATACGCAGTATTTT.

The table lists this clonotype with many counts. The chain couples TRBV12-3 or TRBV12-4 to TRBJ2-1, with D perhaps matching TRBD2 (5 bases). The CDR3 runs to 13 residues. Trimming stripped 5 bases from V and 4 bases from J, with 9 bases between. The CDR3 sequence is CASSLLVYNEQFF. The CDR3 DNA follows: TGTGCCAGCAGTCTACTAGTTTACAATGAGCAGTTCTTC.

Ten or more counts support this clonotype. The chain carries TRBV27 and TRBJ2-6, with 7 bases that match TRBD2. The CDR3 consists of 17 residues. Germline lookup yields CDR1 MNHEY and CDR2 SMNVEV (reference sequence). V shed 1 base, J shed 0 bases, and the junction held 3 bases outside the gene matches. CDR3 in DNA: TGTGCCAGCAGTTTATGGGGGGGGGGCTCTGGGGCCAACGTCCTGACTTTC. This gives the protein CASSLWGGGSGANVLTF.

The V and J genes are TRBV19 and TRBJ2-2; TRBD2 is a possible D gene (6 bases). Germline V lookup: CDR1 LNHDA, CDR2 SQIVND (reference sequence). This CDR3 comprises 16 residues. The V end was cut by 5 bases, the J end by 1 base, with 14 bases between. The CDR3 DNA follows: TGTGCCAGTAGTCCGATGGACTACCAGAACACCGGGGAGCTGTTTTTT. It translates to CASSPMDYQNTGELFF.

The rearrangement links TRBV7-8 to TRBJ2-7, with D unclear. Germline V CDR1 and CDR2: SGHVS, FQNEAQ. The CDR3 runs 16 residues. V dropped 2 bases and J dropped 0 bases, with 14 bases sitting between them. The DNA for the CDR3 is TGTGCCAGCAGCTTAAGGGCTGGGGATATCTCCTACGAGCAGTACTTC. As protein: CASSLRAGDISYEQYF.

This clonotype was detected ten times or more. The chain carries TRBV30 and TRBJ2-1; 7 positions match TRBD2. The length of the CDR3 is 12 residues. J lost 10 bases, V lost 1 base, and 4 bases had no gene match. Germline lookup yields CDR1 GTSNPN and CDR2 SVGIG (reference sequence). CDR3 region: CAWSEAGEEQFF. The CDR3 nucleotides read TGTGCCTGGAGTGAGGCGGGAGAAGAGCAGTTCTTC.

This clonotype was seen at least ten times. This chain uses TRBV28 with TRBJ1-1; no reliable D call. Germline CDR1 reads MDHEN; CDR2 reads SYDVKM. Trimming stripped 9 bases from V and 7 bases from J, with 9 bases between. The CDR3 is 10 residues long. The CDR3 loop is CASLRVEAFF. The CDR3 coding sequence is TGTGCCAGTCTGAGAGTTGAAGCTTTCTTT.

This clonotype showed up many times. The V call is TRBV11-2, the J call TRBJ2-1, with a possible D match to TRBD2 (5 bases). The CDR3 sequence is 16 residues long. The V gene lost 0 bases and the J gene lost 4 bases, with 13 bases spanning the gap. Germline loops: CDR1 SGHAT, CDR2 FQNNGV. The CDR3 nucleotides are TGTGCCAGCAGCTTAGATGAGGTCGGGAAATACAATGAGCAGTTCTTC. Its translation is CASSLDEVGKYNEQFF.

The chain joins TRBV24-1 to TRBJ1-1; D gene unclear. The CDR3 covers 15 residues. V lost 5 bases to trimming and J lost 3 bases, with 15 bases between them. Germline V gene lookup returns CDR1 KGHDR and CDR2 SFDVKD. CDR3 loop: CATSVQSGSHTEAFF. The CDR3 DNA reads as TGTGCCACCAGTGTTCAATCCGGGAGCCACACTGAAGCTTTCTTT.

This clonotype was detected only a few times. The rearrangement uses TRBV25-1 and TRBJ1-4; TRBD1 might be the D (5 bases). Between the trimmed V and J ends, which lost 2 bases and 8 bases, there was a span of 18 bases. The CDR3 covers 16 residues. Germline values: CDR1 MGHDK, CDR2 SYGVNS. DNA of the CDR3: TGTGCCAGCAGTGAACGCCCCGGGGGGATAGGGGAAAAACTGTTTTTT. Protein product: CASSERPGGIGEKLFF.

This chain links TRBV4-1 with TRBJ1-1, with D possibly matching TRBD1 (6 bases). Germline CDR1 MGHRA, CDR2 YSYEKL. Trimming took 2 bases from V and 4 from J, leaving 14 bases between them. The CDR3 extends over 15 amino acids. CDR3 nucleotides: TGCGCCAGCAGCCAATTACAGGGAGTCCTCACTGAAGCTTTCTTT. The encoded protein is CASSQLQGVLTEAFF.

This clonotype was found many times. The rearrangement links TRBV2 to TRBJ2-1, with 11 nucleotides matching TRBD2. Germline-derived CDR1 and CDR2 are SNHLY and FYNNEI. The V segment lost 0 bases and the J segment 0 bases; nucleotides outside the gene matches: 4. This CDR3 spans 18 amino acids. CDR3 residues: CASSEALAGVNSYNEQFF. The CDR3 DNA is TGTGCCAGCAGTGAAGCACTAGCGGGAGTGAACTCCTACAATGAGCAGTTCTTC.

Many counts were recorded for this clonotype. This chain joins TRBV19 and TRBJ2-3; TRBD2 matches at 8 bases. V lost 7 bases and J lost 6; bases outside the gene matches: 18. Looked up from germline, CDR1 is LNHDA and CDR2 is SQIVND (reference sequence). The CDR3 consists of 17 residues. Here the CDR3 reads CASMGLSGGITMDTQYF. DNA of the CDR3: TGTGCCAGTATGGGGCTCTCGGGAGGGATCACGATGGATACGCAGTATTTT.

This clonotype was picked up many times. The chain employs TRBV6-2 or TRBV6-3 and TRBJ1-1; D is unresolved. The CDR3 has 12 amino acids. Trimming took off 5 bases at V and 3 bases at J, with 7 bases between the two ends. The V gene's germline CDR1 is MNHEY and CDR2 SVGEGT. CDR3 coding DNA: TGTGCCAGCAGTAGGTTGCACACTGAAGCTTTCTTT. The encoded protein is CASSRLHTEAFF.

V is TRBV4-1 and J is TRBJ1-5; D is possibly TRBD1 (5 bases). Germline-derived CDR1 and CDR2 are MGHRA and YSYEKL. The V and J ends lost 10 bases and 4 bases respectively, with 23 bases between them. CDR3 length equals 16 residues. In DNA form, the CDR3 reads TGCGCCACCAAACGGAGTCTGGGGGACTCAAATCAGCCCCAGCATTTT. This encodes CATKRSLGDSNQPQHF.

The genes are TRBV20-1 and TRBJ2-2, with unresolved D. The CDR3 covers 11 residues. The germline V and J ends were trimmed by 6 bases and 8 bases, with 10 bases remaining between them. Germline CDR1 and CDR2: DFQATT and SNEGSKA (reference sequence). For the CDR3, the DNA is TGCAGTGCGGGGATTGTGGGGGAGCTGTTTTTT. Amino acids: CSAGIVGELFF.